This TCR beta chain was observed in a study of blood T cell repertoires in COVID-19. Study-level information: Material from acute and convalescent COVID-19 was sourced from the United States, Italy and Spain. Sources were T cells, B-cell-depleted T cells, or PBMCs; the material itself was cDNA or gDNA.

V lost 1 base, J lost 5 bases, and 5 bases stayed unmatched. The CDR3 totals 15 residues. Germline V gene sequence: CDR1 SGHDT, CDR2 YYEEEE. Authors' methods: The authors estimated nucleated cell counts from reference gene primer amplification. TCRdb keeps only in-frame clones here, not all; method: immunoSEQ multiplex PCR. V, J and clone size were drawn from that table, and D and trimming were deduced from the DNA. The sample yields 120,000 or so clones, approximately 88% seen once. The chain carries TRBV5-6 and TRBJ1-2, with 10 bases lining up with TRBD1. This receptor was taken from a woman in her thirties who had recovered from COVID-19. Source material: peripheral blood. The CDR3 region has the DNA TGTGCCAGCAGCTTGAGAGGACAGGGGGTTTATGGCTACACCTTC. This translates into CASSLRGQGVYGYTF.